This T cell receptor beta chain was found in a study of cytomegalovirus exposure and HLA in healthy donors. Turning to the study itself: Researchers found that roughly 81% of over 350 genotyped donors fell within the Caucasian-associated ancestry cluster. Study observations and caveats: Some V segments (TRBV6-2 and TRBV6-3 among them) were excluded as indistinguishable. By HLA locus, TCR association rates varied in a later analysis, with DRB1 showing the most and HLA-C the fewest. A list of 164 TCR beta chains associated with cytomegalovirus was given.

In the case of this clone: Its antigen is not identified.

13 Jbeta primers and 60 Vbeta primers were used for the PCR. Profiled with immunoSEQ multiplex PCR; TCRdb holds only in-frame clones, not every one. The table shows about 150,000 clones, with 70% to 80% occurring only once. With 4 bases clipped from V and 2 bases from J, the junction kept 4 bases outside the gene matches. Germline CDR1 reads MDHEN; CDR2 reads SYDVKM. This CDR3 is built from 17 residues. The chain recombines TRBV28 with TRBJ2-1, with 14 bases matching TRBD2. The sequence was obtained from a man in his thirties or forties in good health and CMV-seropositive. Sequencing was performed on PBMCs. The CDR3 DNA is TGTGCCAGCAGTTCGGGGACTAGCGGGAGCCCCTACAATGAGCAGTTCTTC. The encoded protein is CASSSGTSGSPYNEQFF.